Presented here are 15 T cell receptor beta chains from one specimen sequenced in a study of cytomegalovirus exposure and HLA in healthy donors. Primers for the PCR totalled 60 Vbeta and 13 Jbeta. The table came from immunoSEQ multiplex PCR; TCRdb's copy has only in-frame clones and leaves some out. Here the sample spans about 130,000 clones, approximately 80% being singletons. Specimen: PBMCs. The receptors derive from a man in his forties in good health and CMV-seronegative.

With regard to this clone: This specimen includes other DNA sequences encoding the same CDR3. CDR3 DNA sequence: TGTGCCAGCAGCTTGGGGCAGGGGAGCTCCTACGAGCAGTACTTC. This encodes CASSLGQGSSYEQYF. The rearrangement joins TRBV5-4 to TRBJ2-7; a possible D gene is TRBD1 (6 bases). The CDR3 is 15 residues long. From germline, CDR1 is SGHNT and CDR2 YYREEE (reference sequence). The V end was cut by 0 bases, the J end by 0 bases, with 10 bases between.

The V gene is TRBV6-5, the J gene TRBJ2-5; D uncertain. The CDR3 spans 15 residues. Trimming removed 4 bases at V and 1 base at J, with 13 bases between. Germline V gives CDR1 MNHEY, CDR2 SVGAGI. Here the CDR3 DNA reads TGTGCCAGCAGTTCTCGACTGTTACCCCAAGAGACCCAGTACTTC. Translation gives CASSSRLLPQETQYF.

The V gene is TRBV5-1, the J gene TRBJ2-5, with TRBD1 matching over 9 bases. Germline CDR1 reads SGHRS; CDR2 reads YFSETQ. The CDR3 has 17 amino acids. Unmatched junction bases numbered 12, after V lost 4 bases and J lost 2 bases. The CDR3 nucleotides are TGCGCCAGCAGCCAAACAGGGGGCGGGTTGTGGCAAGAGACCCAGTACTTC. It is translated as CASSQTGGGLWQETQYF.

This clone was seen a few times. J is TRBJ2-3 and V is TRBV7-6; 12 bases agree with TRBD2. J lost 0 bases, V lost 4 bases, and 5 bases had no gene match. In germline, CDR1 is SGHVS, CDR2 FNYEAQ. The CDR3 contains 17 residues. In DNA, the CDR3 is TGTGCCAGCAGCTCCGGACTAGCGGGATCTAGCACAGATACGCAGTATTTT. Translation: CASSSGLAGSSTDTQYF.

V and J are TRBV14 and TRBJ2-3, with D uncertain. V was cut by 1 base and J by 0 bases, with 5 bases left in between. The CDR3 has 14 amino acids. Looked up from germline, CDR1 is SGHDN and CDR2 is FVKESK. The CDR3, as DNA: TGTGCCAGCAGCCAAGTCCAGAGCACAGATACGCAGTATTTT. Encoded protein: CASSQVQSTDTQYF.

As regards this clone: Other DNA sequences in the same sample also yield this CDR3. The gene calls are TRBV6-5 and TRBJ2-7, with TRBD2 identical over 13 bases. CDR1 is MNHEY and CDR2 is SVGAGI in the germline V gene. This CDR3 spans 16 amino acids. Trimming took 3 bases from V and 2 from J; bases not matched to a gene: 4. In nucleotides, the CDR3 is TGTGCCAGCAGTTATTCCGGGACTAGCGGGACCTACGAGCAGTACTTC. This codes for CASSYSGTSGTYEQYF.

The sample holds one count of this clone. One end of the junction varies from germline; a read error may be responsible. The J gene is TRBJ2-1, the V gene TRBV30, with 7 positions matching TRBD2. This CDR3 is built from 19 residues. Germline-derived CDR1 and CDR2 are GTSNPN and SVGIG (reference sequence). CDR3 sequence reads: CAWRWAGAGYESSYNERFF. CDR3 nucleotide sequence: TGTGCCTGGAGGTGGGCGGGAGCTGGGTACGAGAGCTCCTACAATGAGCGGTTCTTC.

The V call is TRBV7-2, the J call TRBJ2-7; D is possibly TRBD1 (5 bases). V shed 1 base and J shed 0 bases, with 10 bases lying between them. Per germline, CDR1 SGHTA and CDR2 FQGNSA. This CDR3 is built from 15 residues. DNA for the CDR3: TGTGCCAGCAGCTTAGAAGCGACAGACTCCTACGAGCAGTACTTC. Translation: CASSLEATDSYEQYF.

The V call is TRBV29-1, the J call TRBJ2-1; 7 nucleotides line up with TRBD1. The CDR3 length is 13 residues. Looked up from germline, CDR1 is SQVTM and CDR2 is ANQGSEA. After removal of 2 bases from V and 6 bases from J, the junction contained 4 bases not matched to a gene. CDR3 in DNA: TGCAGCGTTGAACGACAGGGAAGCAATGAGCAGTTCTTC. Residues: CSVERQGSNEQFF.

V usage is TRBV5-4 and J usage is TRBJ1-4; maybe TRBD1 (5 bases). The CDR3 extends over 14 amino acids. The germline V gene encodes CDR1 SGHNT and CDR2 YYREEE (reference sequence). The V end lost 0 bases, the J end lost 7 bases, and 10 bases lay between the germline ends. The CDR3 is CASSLDRRGEKLFF. For the CDR3, the DNA is TGTGCCAGCAGCTTGGACAGGAGGGGTGAAAAACTGTTTTTT.

The table lists this clone with a count of one. V and J are TRBV27 and TRBJ2-3; 9 positions match TRBD2. This CDR3 is 16 amino acids long. The germline CDR1 and CDR2 sequences are MNHEY and SMNVEV (reference sequence). The V segment lost 4 bases and the J segment 4 bases; nucleotides outside the gene matches: 9. The CDR3 reads CASSSTSGSPPDTQYF. The CDR3 coding sequence is TGTGCCAGCAGTTCAACTAGCGGGTCCCCACCAGATACGCAGTATTTT.

This clone was counted once. The chain combines TRBV5-4 with TRBJ2-2; 8 nucleotides match TRBD1. This CDR3 has 16 amino acids. Germline loops: CDR1 SGHNT, CDR2 YYREEE (reference sequence). V was pared by 4 bases and J by 0 bases, with 5 bases of the junction left unmatched. The CDR3 sequence is CASSTQGAPNTGELFF. In DNA, the CDR3 is TGTGCCAGCAGCACCCAGGGGGCACCGAACACCGGGGAGCTGTTTTTT.

This clone was found a few times. This chain connects TRBV5-1 to TRBJ1-3, with D unclear. Trimming removed 0 bases from V and 2 bases from J, with 6 bases in between. The CDR3 is 14 amino acids. The germline V gene has CDR1 SGHRS and CDR2 YFSETQ. The CDR3 DNA follows: TGCGCCAGCAGCTTGGGTCAGACTGGAAACACCATATATTTT. It specifies CASSLGQTGNTIYF.

The chain couples TRBV9 to TRBJ2-3; D gene ambiguous. Germline lookup yields CDR1 SGDLS and CDR2 YYNGEE. Trimming took 3 bases from V and 6 from J, leaving 11 bases between them. This CDR3 has 13 amino acids. The CDR3 bases are TGTGCCAGCAGCGGCCCCGACGGGGATACGCAGTATTTT. Its protein product is CASSGPDGDTQYF.

The chain has TRBV28 and TRBJ2-3, with 15 bases identical to TRBD2. The junction had 7 bases not matched to a gene; V was cut back by 6 bases and J by 6 bases. The CDR3 extends over 16 amino acids. Germline CDR1 reads MDHEN; CDR2 reads SYDVKM. CDR3: CASRTGLAGGQDTQYF. The CDR3 nucleotides are TGTGCCAGCAGAACGGGACTAGCGGGAGGCCAGGATACGCAGTATTTT.